The 29 T cell receptor beta chains listed next were all sequenced from one sample in a study of T-cell reconstitution after alpha-beta-depleted transplantation in children. Preparation of the TCRbeta library used unique molecular identifiers. TCRdb processed the PCR reads anew with MiXCR; each CDR3 protein has one entry. The sample carries 440,000 or so distinct CDR3 sequences, around two fifths recorded once. Sequencing used PBMCs, obtained before TCRalphabeta/CD19-depleted stem cell transplant. These receptors came from a girl aged 2 to 9 with aplastic anemia, due to receive a stem cell transplant.

A few counts support this clonotype. The chain employs TRBV20-1 and TRBJ1-3; no firm D call. CDR3 length: 13 residues. The germline V and J ends were trimmed by 0 bases and 4 bases, with 7 bases remaining between them. Germline CDR1 and CDR2: DFQATT and SNEGSKA (reference sequence). In DNA form, the CDR3 reads TGCAGTGCTAGAGATGCAAGGGGAAACACCATATATTTT. Protein product: CSARDARGNTIYF.

This clonotype was counted a single time. The chain has TRBV5-1 and TRBJ1-4; D is uncertain. Looked up from germline, CDR1 is SGHRS and CDR2 is YFSETQ. This CDR3 is built from 15 residues. V lost 5 bases and J lost 5, with 16 bases in between. CDR3 nucleotides: TGCGCCAGCAGGCCTACTTCAGAAGAGAATGAAAAACTGTTTTTT. As protein: CASRPTSEENEKLFF.

The sample holds one count of this clonotype. The J gene is TRBJ2-1, the V gene TRBV28; weak D call: TRBD2 (5 bases). Trimming shortened V by 10 bases and J by 4 bases, and 11 bases separated the two germline ends. CDR1 and CDR2 (germline): MDHEN, SYDVKM. CDR3 length: 12 amino acids. The CDR3 bases are TGTGCCACCCAGACTATTTACAATGAGCAGTTCTTC. Translated, it gives CATQTIYNEQFF.

This clonotype was seen repeatedly, ten times or more. CDR3 in DNA: TGCAGCGTTGTAAAAGGACCATCGAACACCGGGGAGCTGTTTTTT. Its translation: CSVVKGPSNTGELFF. The V and J genes are TRBV29-1 and TRBJ2-2; D unclear. Deletions cut 4 bases from V and 0 bases from J, with 12 bases between. The CDR3 totals 15 residues. Germline values: CDR1 SQVTM, CDR2 ANQGSEA.

The V call is TRBV4-2, the J call TRBJ1-1, with TRBD1 matching 7 bases. The CDR3 contains 17 residues. Losses at the gene ends were 3 bases for V and 0 bases for J; bases not matched to a gene: 10. Germline-derived CDR1 and CDR2 are LGHNA and YNFKEQ. The CDR3 protein is CASSHSTGANMNTEAFF. CDR3 bases: TGTGCCAGCAGCCACTCCACAGGGGCCAACATGAACACTGAAGCTTTCTTT.

This clonotype was seen only a few times. V usage is TRBV7-3 and J usage is TRBJ2-2, with D perhaps TRBD2 (7 bases). With 6 bases removed from V and 2 bases from J, the gap between germline ends came to 19 bases. CDR3 length equals 17 residues. Germline CDR1 reads SGHTA; CDR2 reads FQGTGA. The CDR3 coding sequence is TGTGCCAGCAGTCATTCAAGCGGGACAAGTAACACCGGGGAGCTGTTTTTT. Its protein is CASSHSSGTSNTGELFF.

The chain joins TRBV10-3 to TRBJ2-7; D perhaps matches TRBD1 (6 bases). V gave up 2 bases and J gave up 13 bases, with 18 bases separating them. Germline CDR1 and CDR2: ENHRY and SYGVKD. The CDR3 extends over 13 amino acids. The CDR3 is CAISEDLAGAGYF. CDR3 in DNA: TGTGCCATCAGTGAGGATTTGGCAGGGGCGGGTTACTTC.

This clonotype is labeled as medium-sized. This chain connects TRBV4-1 to TRBJ2-1; the match to TRBD2 covers 9 bases. This CDR3 comprises 15 residues. The germline V gene encodes CDR1 MGHRA and CDR2 YSYEKL. V was pared by 4 bases and J by 6 bases, with 7 bases of the junction left unmatched. The CDR3 is CASSLLAGATNEQFF. The DNA of the CDR3 is TGCGCCAGCAGCCTCTTAGCGGGAGCTACCAATGAGCAGTTCTTC.

V and J are TRBV20-1 and TRBJ2-7, with TRBD2 matching 9 bases. The V gene end was trimmed by 0 bases and the J gene end by 2 bases; junction bases not matched to a gene: 5. Germline-derived CDR1 and CDR2 are DFQATT and SNEGSKA (reference sequence). The CDR3 totals 15 residues. The CDR3 loop is CSARESGGRAYEQYF. CDR3 in DNA: TGCAGTGCTAGAGAATCGGGCGGGAGGGCCTACGAGCAGTACTTC.

The rearrangement uses TRBV5-1 and TRBJ2-7; TRBD1 might be the D (6 bases). Germline CDR1 reads SGHRS; CDR2 reads YFSETQ. The CDR3 runs 13 residues. Trimming pared 4 bases from V and 3 bases from J, leaving 11 bases between. The CDR3 sequence is CASSPRDNYEQYF. The CDR3, as DNA: TGCGCCAGCAGCCCCCGGGACAACTACGAGCAGTACTTC. Combining the CDR3 with reference TRBV5-1 and TRBJ2-7 gives the whole variable domain KAGVTQTPRYLIKTRGQQVTLSCSPISGHRSVSWYQQTPGQGLQFLFEYFSETQRNKGNFPGRFSGRQFSNSRSEMNVSTLELGDSALYLCASSPRDNYEQYFGPGTRLTVT.

This clonotype was seen ten or more times. The V call is TRBV27, the J call TRBJ2-5; 7 bases are a match to TRBD2. The germline V gene has CDR1 MNHEY and CDR2 SMNVEV (reference sequence). V was clipped by 6 bases and J by 7 bases; unmatched bases: 5. The CDR3 consists of 12 residues. The DNA for the CDR3 is TGTGCCAGCAGCATCCCGGGGGGGACCCAGTACTTC. It specifies CASSIPGGTQYF.

This clonotype was detected many times. The V gene is TRBV30, the J gene TRBJ1-2, with D possibly TRBD1 on 5 matching bases. The length of the CDR3 is 13 residues. Trimming removed 0 bases at V and 4 bases at J, with 9 bases between. The germline CDR1 and CDR2 sequences are GTSNPN and SVGIG (reference sequence). The CDR3: CAWSVKGSYGYTF. In DNA form, the CDR3 reads TGTGCCTGGAGTGTAAAGGGGTCCTATGGCTACACCTTC.

This clonotype was counted a single time. The chain uses TRBV29-1 and TRBJ1-5, with TRBD1 identical over 7 bases. The CDR3 covers 13 residues. Losses at the gene ends were 6 bases for V and 3 bases for J; bases not matched to a gene: 5. CDR1 is SQVTM and CDR2 is ANQGSEA in the germline V gene. The CDR3: CSVRTGANQPQHF. DNA for the CDR3: TGCAGCGTCCGTACAGGGGCCAATCAGCCCCAGCATTTT.

This clonotype was observed a handful of times. The chain is built from TRBV20-1 and TRBJ2-1, with no clear D. V lost 2 bases, J lost 0 bases, and 5 bases lay in between. Germline V CDR1 and CDR2: DFQATT, SNEGSKA (reference sequence). This CDR3 contains 13 residues. CDR3 loop: CSARPYSYNEQFF. As DNA, the CDR3 is TGCAGTGCTAGACCATACTCCTACAATGAGCAGTTCTTC.

In its sample, this clonotype was seen a few times. The chain recombines TRBV2 with TRBJ1-2; 11 positions match TRBD1. The CDR3 has 18 residues. The V gene end was trimmed by 5 bases and the J gene end by 5 bases; junction bases not matched to a gene: 16. Germline V gene data show CDR1 as SNHLY and CDR2 as FYNNEI. The CDR3 nucleotides read TGTGCCAGCAGTCCGATCTCCGGACAGGGGGCACTTCGATATGGCTACACCTTC. Protein: CASSPISGQGALRYGYTF.

V usage is TRBV5-1 and J usage is TRBJ1-3; possible D gene TRBD1, 5 bases. This CDR3 spans 15 amino acids. Trimming took 2 bases from V and 2 from J, leaving 11 bases between them. CDR1 is SGHRS, CDR2 YFSETQ, per germline. The DNA for the CDR3 is TGCGCCAGCAGCTTCACAGGTCCGCCTGGAAACACCATATATTTT. Protein sequence: CASSFTGPPGNTIYF.

This clonotype turned up a few times. The chain couples TRBV7-2 to TRBJ1-4; perhaps TRBD1 as D (6 bases). CDR1 is SGHTA and CDR2 is FQGNSA in the germline V gene. The CDR3 is made up of 14 amino acids. Trimming took off 1 base at V and 7 bases at J, with 10 bases between the two ends. The CDR3 nucleotides are TGTGCCAGCAGCTTAGGGGGGGCCGGTGAAAAACTGTTTTTT. It translates to CASSLGGAGEKLFF.

V is TRBV7-6 and J is TRBJ2-7; tentatively, D is TRBD1 (5 bases). Trimming removed 4 bases at V and 5 bases at J, with 12 bases between. Germline CDR1 is SGHVS and CDR2 is FNYEAQ. This CDR3 region has 13 residues. The chain's CDR3 is CASSSYGADEQYF. The CDR3 nucleotides read TGTGCCAGCAGCTCCTATGGGGCGGACGAGCAGTACTTC.

The sample holds a few counts of this clonotype. The chain links TRBV9 to TRBJ2-7; D is ambiguous. Trimming pared 0 bases from V and 3 bases from J, leaving 10 bases between. This CDR3 has 14 residues. Looked up from germline, CDR1 is SGDLS and CDR2 is YYNGEE. The CDR3: CASSVGRRNYEQYF. The CDR3 coding sequence is TGTGCCAGCAGCGTAGGGCGTAGAAACTACGAGCAGTACTTC.

This clonotype has at least ten counts. The chain uses TRBV5-1 and TRBJ1-6; D possibly corresponds to TRBD1 (5 bases). Trimming cost V 0 bases and J 6 bases, with 13 bases left between them. The CDR3 has 16 amino acids. Germline CDR1 and CDR2: SGHRS and YFSETQ. This CDR3 is CASSLEPGRGNSPLHF. In DNA form, the CDR3 reads TGCGCCAGCAGCTTGGAACCGGGGCGCGGTAATTCACCCCTCCACTTT.

The chain has TRBV6-1 and TRBJ1-2; D might be TRBD1 (5 bases). The ends were cut back, 6 bases at V and 4 bases at J, with 24 bases in the middle. The CDR3 is 17 residues long. The germline V gene encodes CDR1 MNHNS and CDR2 SASEGT. The CDR3 loop reads CASRGGGGLTSVYGYTF. CDR3 nucleotide sequence: TGTGCCAGCAGGGGGGGAGGCGGTCTCACATCCGTCTATGGCTACACCTTC.

This clonotype was detected a few times. An end of the junction differs from the germline gene, which may be a read error. V is TRBV24-1 and J is TRBJ2-1; TRBD2 matches 13 bases. CDR1 is KGHDR and CDR2 is SFDVKD in the germline V gene. The CDR3 consists of 20 residues. The DNA of the CDR3 is TGTACCACCAAAGGACCGGGACTAGCGGGACCCAACCCCATTTACAATGAGCAGTTCTTC. This translates into CTTKGPGLAGPNPIYNEQFF.

The chain carries TRBV29-1 and TRBJ2-5; 12 bases align to TRBD2. The CDR3 is made up of 14 amino acids. The V segment lost 4 bases and the J segment 4 bases; nucleotides outside the gene matches: 4. Germline V gene lookup returns CDR1 SQVTM and CDR2 ANQGSEA. The CDR3 DNA reads as TGCAGCGTTGCTAGCGGGAGGGCAGGAGAGACCCAGTACTTC. Translation gives CSVASGRAGETQYF. The full variable domain, completed using reference TRBV29-1 and TRBJ2-5, is SAVISQKPSRDICQRGTSLTIQCQVDSQVTMMFWYRQQPGQSLTLIATANQGSEATYESGFVIDKFPISRPNLTFSTLTVSNMSPEDSSIYLCSVASGRAGETQYFGPGTRLLVL.

The rearrangement joins TRBV5-1 to TRBJ2-3, with D possibly matching TRBD1 (6 bases). Germline V lookup: CDR1 SGHRS, CDR2 YFSETQ. The germline V and J ends were trimmed by 0 bases and 5 bases, with 16 bases remaining between them. The CDR3 runs 16 residues. CDR3 sequence: CASSLGETGLGDTQYF. The CDR3 DNA follows: TGCGCCAGCAGCTTGGGGGAAACAGGGTTGGGAGATACGCAGTATTTT.

This clonotype showed up many times. The chain combines TRBV5-6 with TRBJ2-1; 10 positions match TRBD2. Trimming cost V 2 bases and J 7 bases; bases outside gene matches: 9. The CDR3 consists of 16 residues. Germline assignment: CDR1 SGHDT and CDR2 YYEEEE. CDR3 sequence: CASSLRTSGSLNEQFF. In nucleotides, the CDR3 is TGTGCCAGCAGCTTAAGGACTAGCGGATCGTTAAATGAGCAGTTCTTC.

CDR3 loop: CSAKRGRQGTDTQYF. The DNA of the CDR3 is TGCAGTGCTAAACGCGGGAGGCAGGGCACAGATACGCAGTATTTT. The chain combines TRBV20-1 with TRBJ2-3; 8 bases map to TRBD2. The CDR3 consists of 15 residues. V dropped 4 bases and J dropped 1; count of bases not matched to a gene: 7. Germline loops: CDR1 DFQATT, CDR2 SNEGSKA (reference sequence).

The rearrangement joins TRBV7-2 to TRBJ2-2; 8 nucleotides line up with TRBD2. The CDR3 spans 15 residues. J lost 4 bases, V lost 6 bases, and 7 bases had no gene match. Per the germline V gene, CDR1 is SGHTA and CDR2 is FQGNSA. In nucleotides, the CDR3 is TGTGCCAGCAGTCCAAAGCGGGAGATCACCGGGGAGCTGTTTTTT. Amino acid sequence: CASSPKREITGELFF.

Ten or more counts support this clonotype. This chain uses TRBV7-8 with TRBJ2-7; TRBD2 aligns across 9 bases. The CDR3 extends over 18 amino acids. Germline trimming cut 5 bases from V and 4 bases from J; bases unmatched to any gene: 18. The germline CDR1 and CDR2 sequences are SGHVS and FQNEAQ. CDR3: CASSHTPSGIGSRYEQYF. CDR3 DNA sequence: TGTGCCAGCAGCCACACGCCTAGCGGGATCGGATCTCGGTACGAGCAGTACTTC.

The chain has TRBV19 and TRBJ1-1, with D possibly TRBD1 on 6 matching bases. The CDR3 consists of 15 residues. V dropped 5 bases and J dropped 0 bases, with 13 bases sitting between them. Per germline, CDR1 LNHDA and CDR2 SQIVND (reference sequence). CDR3 residues: CASSQPGHLNTEAFF. CDR3 sequence (DNA): TGTGCCAGTAGTCAGCCGGGACATTTGAACACTGAAGCTTTCTTT.